This TCR beta chain was captured by sequencing in a study of T cell responses to AZD1222 COVID-19 vaccine. Overall study findings and caveats: Mapped onto spike, vaccine-associated CD4 TCRs spanned it and were dominant at 160-218 and 743-854.

Both about-4-week and about-12-week second-dose recipients were combined. Clones were sequenced by immunoSEQ multiplex PCR, and TCRdb holds only the in-frame ones, with some missing. This table holds more than 150,000 clones, 90% to 95% found once. The CDR3 is made up of 17 amino acids. Deletions cut 0 bases from V and 0 bases from J, with 12 bases between. CDR1 is SGDLS, CDR2 YYNGEE, per germline. As concerns this clone: Its matching antigen is unknown.

The receptor was derived from an adult who received the AZD1222 COVID-19 vaccine. The starting material was peripheral blood, obtained 28 days after the second AZD1222 dose. V is TRBV9 and J is TRBJ1-4; D ambiguous. The CDR3 here is CASSVGVSLATNEKLFF. CDR3 bases: TGTGCCAGCAGCGTAGGGGTCAGCCTTGCAACTAATGAAAAACTGTTTTTT.